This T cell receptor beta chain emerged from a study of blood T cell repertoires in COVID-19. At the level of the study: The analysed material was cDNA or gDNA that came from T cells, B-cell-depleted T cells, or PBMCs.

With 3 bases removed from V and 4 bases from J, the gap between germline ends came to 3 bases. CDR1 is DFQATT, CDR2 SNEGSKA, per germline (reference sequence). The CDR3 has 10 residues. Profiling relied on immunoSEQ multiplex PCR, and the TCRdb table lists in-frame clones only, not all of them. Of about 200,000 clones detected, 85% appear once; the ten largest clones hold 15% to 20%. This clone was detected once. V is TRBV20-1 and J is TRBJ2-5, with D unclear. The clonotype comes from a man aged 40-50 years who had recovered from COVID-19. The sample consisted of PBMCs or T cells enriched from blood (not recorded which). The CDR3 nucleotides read TGCAGTGCTAGCTCAGAGACCCAGTACTTC. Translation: CSASSETQYF.